This T cell receptor beta chain comes out of a study of shared clonotypes between healthy human individuals. Genomic DNA belonging to each subset was distributed in equal measure over several immunoSEQ plates. Produced via immunoSEQ multiplex PCR; TCRdb's table is partial and in-frame only. The sample contains about 2.3 million clones, 85% to 95% of which appear only once. Germline CDR1 reads SGHRS; CDR2 reads YFSETQ. There are 13 residues in the CDR3. Trimming pared 3 bases from V and 8 bases from J, leaving 14 bases between. Sequencing was carried out using naive CD4+ T cells from PBMCs. Subset of the sample: CD45RA+ positively selected. The receptor comes from a man aged 18 to 30 in good health. Some clones in this sample may be carry-over from other donors' samples. This chain joins TRBV5-1 and TRBJ1-2, with D uncertain. The CDR3 DNA reads TGCGCCAGCAGCTCCTCGACGGGAGGGGGCTACACCTTC. Protein: CASSSSTGGGYTF.